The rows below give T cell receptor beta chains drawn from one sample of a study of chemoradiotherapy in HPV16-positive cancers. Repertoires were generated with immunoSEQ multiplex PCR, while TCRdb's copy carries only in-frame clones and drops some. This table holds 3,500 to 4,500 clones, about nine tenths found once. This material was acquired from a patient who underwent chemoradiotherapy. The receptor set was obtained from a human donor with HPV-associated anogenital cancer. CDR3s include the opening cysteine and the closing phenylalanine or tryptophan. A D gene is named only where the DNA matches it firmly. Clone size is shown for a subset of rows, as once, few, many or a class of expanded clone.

CDR3 DNA: TGTGCCAGTAGTTGGAAGACAGGGGGCGAGAATGGCTACACCTTC
CDR3 protein: CASSWKTGGENGYTF
D gene: TRBD1
V gene: TRBV19
J gene: TRBJ1-2
clone size: -

CDR3 DNA: TGTGCCAGCAGCACCCGGGCCTCCGTCTATGGCTACACCTTC
CDR3 protein: CASSTRASVYGYTF
D gene: -
V gene: TRBV7-9
J gene: TRBJ1-2
clone size: -

CDR3 DNA: TGTGCCATCCGGACCCTCTCCTACGAGCAGTACTTC
CDR3 protein: CAIRTLSYEQYF
D gene: -
V gene: TRBV10-3
J gene: TRBJ2-7
clone size: -

CDR3 DNA: TGCGCCAGCAGACCGATACAGGAAGACTATGGCTACACCTTC
CDR3 protein: CASRPIQEDYGYTF
D gene: -
V gene: TRBV5-1
J gene: TRBJ1-2
clone size: -

CDR3 DNA: TGTGCCAGCAGTCGGACAAACAGGGGAGGCTCACCCCTCCACTTT
CDR3 protein: CASSRTNRGGSPLHF
D gene: TRBD1
V gene: TRBV27
J gene: TRBJ1-6
clone size: -

CDR3 DNA: TGTGCCAGCAGTGGAGGACTAGCGGGAGCGAACGAGCAGTACTTC
CDR3 protein: CASSGGLAGANEQYF
D gene: TRBD2
V gene: TRBV2
J gene: TRBJ2-7
clone size: -

CDR3 DNA: TGTGCCAGCAGGGTACAAACGGGTGGCTACACCTTC
CDR3 protein: CASRVQTGGYTF
D gene: -
V gene: TRBV2
J gene: TRBJ1-2
clone size: -

CDR3 DNA: TGCGCCAGCAGTGAAGGAAATGAGCAGTTCTTC
CDR3 protein: CASSEGNEQFF
D gene: -
V gene: TRBV5-1
J gene: TRBJ2-1
clone size: -

CDR3 DNA: TGTGCCAGCAGCTGGGGCGGCGGCAGACGGGACATTCAGTACTTC
CDR3 protein: CASSWGGGRRDIQYF
D gene: -
V gene: TRBV5-6
J gene: TRBJ2-4
clone size: -

CDR3 DNA: TGTGCCAGCAGTTACTACTACGAGCAGTACTTC
CDR3 protein: CASSYYYEQYF
D gene: -
V gene: TRBV6-5
J gene: TRBJ2-7
clone size: -

CDR3 DNA: TGTGCCAGCAGCAACCGACAGGGAACAGACTATGGCTACACCTTC
CDR3 protein: CASSNRQGTDYGYTF
D gene: TRBD1
V gene: TRBV6-5
J gene: TRBJ1-2
clone size: -

CDR3 DNA: TGTGCCACCAGCAGAGATCTAGGGTGGGGAACAGATACGCAGTATTTT
CDR3 protein: CATSRDLGWGTDTQYF
D gene: -
V gene: TRBV15
J gene: TRBJ2-3
clone size: -

CDR3 DNA: TGTGCCAGCAGCCAAGGTTTGAGGGACGAGCAGTACTTC
CDR3 protein: CASSQGLRDEQYF
D gene: -
V gene: TRBV14
J gene: TRBJ2-7
clone size: -

CDR3 DNA: TGCGCCAGCAGTCAACAGATACCGCCAATCTTGCTGGGCTACGAGCAGTACTTC
CDR3 protein: CASSQQIPPILLGYEQYF
D gene: -
V gene: TRBV23-1
J gene: TRBJ2-7
clone size: -

CDR3 DNA: TGTGCCAGCAGCTTCCTCGGGGGTGAGCAGTTCTTC
CDR3 protein: CASSFLGGEQFF
D gene: -
V gene: TRBV11-2
J gene: TRBJ2-1
clone size: -

CDR3 DNA: TGTGCCAGCAGTCCTCCGGGTAGCCGGGGAGCTGAAGCTTTCTTT
CDR3 protein: CASSPPGSRGAEAFF
D gene: -
V gene: TRBV2
J gene: TRBJ1-1
clone size: -

CDR3 DNA: TGTGCCAGCAGCCTGGCAGGACAGGGGCGCTCCTACGAGCAGTACTTC
CDR3 protein: CASSLAGQGRSYEQYF
D gene: TRBD1
V gene: TRBV11-1
J gene: TRBJ2-7
clone size: -

CDR3 DNA: TGTGCCAGCAGCGGACCGGGGGCCTATCGTGCGCAGTATTTT
CDR3 protein: CASSGPGAYRAQYF
D gene: -
V gene: TRBV11-3
J gene: TRBJ2-3
clone size: -

CDR3 DNA: TGTGCCACCAGCAGAGATCTCGGGACCTACAATGAGCAGTTCTTC
CDR3 protein: CATSRDLGTYNEQFF
D gene: -
V gene: TRBV15
J gene: TRBJ2-1
clone size: once

CDR3 DNA: TGTGCCAGCTCACCCTCCGCTAGCGGGAGCCTTTGGGAGCAGTACTTC
CDR3 protein: CASSPSASGSLWEQYF
D gene: TRBD2
V gene: TRBV18
J gene: TRBJ2-7
clone size: -

CDR3 DNA: TGTGCCAGCAGCCAACAGACATATAGAGGATTGGGGAAAAACGAGCAGTACTTC
CDR3 protein: CASSQQTYRGLGKNEQYF
D gene: -
V gene: TRBV4-2
J gene: TRBJ2-7
clone size: -

CDR3 DNA: TGCGCCAGCAGCTTGGGGACTAGGGGGTCAACTAATGAAAAACTGTTTTTT
CDR3 protein: CASSLGTRGSTNEKLFF
D gene: -
V gene: TRBV5-1
J gene: TRBJ1-4
clone size: -

CDR3 DNA: TGTGCCAGCAGTGAAGGGACAGGGGGATCAGATACGCAGTATTTT
CDR3 protein: CASSEGTGGSDTQYF
D gene: TRBD1
V gene: TRBV6-4
J gene: TRBJ2-3
clone size: -

CDR3 DNA: TGTGCCAGCACCTCAGGTGCGGGGAAACTGTTTTTT
CDR3 protein: CASTSGAGKLFF
D gene: -
V gene: TRBV27
J gene: TRBJ1-4
clone size: -

CDR3 DNA: TGTGCCAGCAGCTCTACTAGGGCTGAGCAGTTCTTC
CDR3 protein: CASSSTRAEQFF
D gene: -
V gene: TRBV7-2
J gene: TRBJ2-1
clone size: -

CDR3 DNA: TGTGCCTGGAGTGTAGGGGGGGGGCCCTACGAGCAGTACTTC
CDR3 protein: CAWSVGGGPYEQYF
D gene: -
V gene: TRBV30
J gene: TRBJ2-7
clone size: -

CDR3 DNA: TGTGCCTGGAGAGTCAAGGCGGGAAACACCATATATTTT
CDR3 protein: CAWRVKAGNTIYF
D gene: -
V gene: TRBV30
J gene: TRBJ1-3
clone size: -

CDR3 DNA: TGTGCCAGCAGCCAGACAGGGGGAGTCAGCGGGGAGCTGTTTTTT
CDR3 protein: CASSQTGGVSGELFF
D gene: TRBD1
V gene: TRBV7-9
J gene: TRBJ2-2
clone size: -

CDR3 DNA: TGTGCCAGCAGCTTAGGTACTCGCGGGAGTTTTCGGATGGATGAGCAGTTCTTC
CDR3 protein: CASSLGTRGSFRMDEQFF
D gene: TRBD2
V gene: TRBV7-2
J gene: TRBJ2-1
clone size: few

CDR3 DNA: TGTGCCAGCACATTGGGGGCGAACACTGAAGCTTTCTTT
CDR3 protein: CASTLGANTEAFF
D gene: -
V gene: TRBV5-6
J gene: TRBJ1-1
clone size: -

CDR3 DNA: TGCGCCAGCAGTCCGCCACAATCGCGAAAGACCTATGGCTACACCTTC
CDR3 protein: CASSPPQSRKTYGYTF
D gene: -
V gene: TRBV10-1
J gene: TRBJ1-2
clone size: -

CDR3 DNA: TGTGCCAGCAGTGGATTTTTAAGGGCAATCAATCAGCCCCAGCATTTT
CDR3 protein: CASSGFLRAINQPQHF
D gene: -
V gene: TRBV6-1
J gene: TRBJ1-5
clone size: -

CDR3 DNA: TGTGCCAGCAGCGCCGATAGCGGGAGGGCCAGGGCCGGGGAGCTGTTTTTT
CDR3 protein: CASSADSGRARAGELFF
D gene: TRBD2
V gene: TRBV9
J gene: TRBJ2-2
clone size: -

CDR3 DNA: TGCAGCGTTGGAGGTGGCGGGGGGGCCTACGAGCAGTACTTC
CDR3 protein: CSVGGGGGAYEQYF
D gene: TRBD2
V gene: TRBV29-1
J gene: TRBJ2-7
clone size: -

CDR3 DNA: TGTGCCAGCAGCCCGGGGGGGGTCAGGAGTGAAAAACTGTTTTTT
CDR3 protein: CASSPGGVRSEKLFF
D gene: -
V gene: TRBV5-4
J gene: TRBJ1-4
clone size: -

CDR3 DNA: TGTGCCAGCAGCAGGGGAGGCGAGTATGGCTACACCTTC
CDR3 protein: CASSRGGEYGYTF
D gene: -
V gene: TRBV6-5
J gene: TRBJ1-2
clone size: -

CDR3 DNA: TGTGCCAGCAGTCCGACAGGGGATTATGGCTACACCTTC
CDR3 protein: CASSPTGDYGYTF
D gene: TRBD1
V gene: TRBV27
J gene: TRBJ1-2
clone size: -

CDR3 DNA: TGTGCCAGCAGCTTAGGGTCTATAGCGGGGGGGAACAATGAGCAGTTCTTC
CDR3 protein: CASSLGSIAGGNNEQFF
D gene: TRBD2
V gene: TRBV11-3
J gene: TRBJ2-1
clone size: -

CDR3 DNA: TGTGCCAGCAGCTTGGGGACAGGAATATACGAGCAGTACTTC
CDR3 protein: CASSLGTGIYEQYF
D gene: TRBD1
V gene: TRBV11-3
J gene: TRBJ2-7
clone size: -

CDR3 DNA: TGTGCCAGCAGCCAAGAGCACGGGACTAGCGGGAGGTGGAGCTATGAGCAGTTCTTC
CDR3 protein: CASSQEHGTSGRWSYEQFF
D gene: TRBD2
V gene: TRBV6-4
J gene: TRBJ2-1
clone size: once

CDR3 DNA: TGTGCCAGCAGTGAACCGGGACTCAATCAGCCCCAGCATTTT
CDR3 protein: CASSEPGLNQPQHF
D gene: -
V gene: TRBV6-1
J gene: TRBJ1-5
clone size: -

CDR3 DNA: TGTGCCAGCTCACCGGACAGCTTGACGCAGCCCCAGCATTTT
CDR3 protein: CASSPDSLTQPQHF
D gene: -
V gene: TRBV18
J gene: TRBJ1-5
clone size: -

CDR3 DNA: TGTGCCAGTAGTAACGGGGACAGAGGAGGGTATCAGCCCCAGCATTTT
CDR3 protein: CASSNGDRGGYQPQHF
D gene: TRBD1
V gene: TRBV19
J gene: TRBJ1-5
clone size: -

CDR3 DNA: TGTGCCAGCAGTGTCGGGAACACCATATATTTT
CDR3 protein: CASSVGNTIYF
D gene: -
V gene: TRBV6-1
J gene: TRBJ1-3
clone size: -

CDR3 DNA: TGTGCCAGTAGGGCCAGCCACACAGATACGCAGTATTTT
CDR3 protein: CASRASHTDTQYF
D gene: -
V gene: TRBV19
J gene: TRBJ2-3
clone size: -

CDR3 DNA: TGTGCCAGCAGTGAATCTTCTCAACAGCCCCAGCATTTT
CDR3 protein: CASSESSQQPQHF
D gene: -
V gene: TRBV6-1
J gene: TRBJ1-5
clone size: -

CDR3 DNA: TGTGCCACCAGCAGAGAACAGACGAGCACAGATACGCAGTATTTT
CDR3 protein: CATSREQTSTDTQYF
D gene: -
V gene: TRBV15
J gene: TRBJ2-3
clone size: -

CDR3 DNA: TGCGCCAGCAGCTTGGCTACCCGATCTTCCTACGAGCAGTACTTC
CDR3 protein: CASSLATRSSYEQYF
D gene: -
V gene: TRBV5-1
J gene: TRBJ2-7
clone size: -

CDR3 DNA: TGTGCCAGCAGTGGAACAGGGAGACCCACCGGGGAGCTGTTTTTT
CDR3 protein: CASSGTGRPTGELFF
D gene: -
V gene: TRBV6-5
J gene: TRBJ2-2
clone size: once

CDR3 DNA: TGTGCCAGCAGCTTAGGGGACTTTAAATCACCCCTCCACTTT
CDR3 protein: CASSLGDFKSPLHF
D gene: -
V gene: TRBV11-3
J gene: TRBJ1-6
clone size: -

CDR3 DNA: TGTGCCAGCAGCTTGGATGAAAAACTGTTTTTT
CDR3 protein: CASSLDEKLFF
D gene: -
V gene: TRBV5-4
J gene: TRBJ1-4
clone size: once

CDR3 DNA: TGTGCCAGCAGCTTTTTTCGGAGTAGCACAGATACGCAGTATTTT
CDR3 protein: CASSFFRSSTDTQYF
D gene: -
V gene: TRBV7-2
J gene: TRBJ2-3
clone size: -

CDR3 DNA: TGTGCCAGCAGTGTACGAGGGTTCCTAGGCGGGGAGCTGTTTTTT
CDR3 protein: CASSVRGFLGGELFF
D gene: -
V gene: TRBV2
J gene: TRBJ2-2
clone size: -

CDR3 DNA: TGCGCCAGCAGCTTGGCCGGGAACTCCTACGAGCAGTACTTC
CDR3 protein: CASSLAGNSYEQYF
D gene: -
V gene: TRBV5-1
J gene: TRBJ2-7
clone size: -